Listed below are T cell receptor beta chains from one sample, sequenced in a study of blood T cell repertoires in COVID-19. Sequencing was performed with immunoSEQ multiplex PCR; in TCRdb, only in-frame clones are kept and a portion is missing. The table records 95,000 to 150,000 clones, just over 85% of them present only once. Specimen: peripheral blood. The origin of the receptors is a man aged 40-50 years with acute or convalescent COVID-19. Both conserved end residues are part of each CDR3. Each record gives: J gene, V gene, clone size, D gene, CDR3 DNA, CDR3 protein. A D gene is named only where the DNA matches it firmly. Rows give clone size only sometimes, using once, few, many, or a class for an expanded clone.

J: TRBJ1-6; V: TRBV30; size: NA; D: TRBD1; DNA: TGTGCCTGGACGGAGGGGGCCAATTCACCCCTCCACTTT; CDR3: CAWTEGANSPLHF
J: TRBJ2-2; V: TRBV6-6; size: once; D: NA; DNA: TGTGCCAGCACCCGCGATGGGCCTTACACCGGGGAGCTGTTTTTT; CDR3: CASTRDGPYTGELFF
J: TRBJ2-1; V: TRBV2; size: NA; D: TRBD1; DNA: TGTGCCAGCAGGGCAGGGGGTGAGCAGTTCTTC; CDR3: CASRAGGEQFF
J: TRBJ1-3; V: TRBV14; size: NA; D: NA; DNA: TGTGCCAGCAGCCAAGTTGCCGTTAGCTCTGGAAACACCATATATTTT; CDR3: CASSQVAVSSGNTIYF
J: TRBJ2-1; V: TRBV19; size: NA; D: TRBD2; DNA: TGTGCCAGTAGTAAGCGGGAGGTCCCCAATGAGCAGTTCTTC; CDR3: CASSKREVPNEQFF
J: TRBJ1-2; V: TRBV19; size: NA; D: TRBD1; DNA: TGTGCCAGTAGTATCTCCCCCTGGCAGGGGGATGCGGCAAACTATGGCTACACCTTC; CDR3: CASSISPWQGDAANYGYTF
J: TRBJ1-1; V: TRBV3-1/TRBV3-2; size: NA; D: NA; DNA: TGTGCCAGCAGCACTTATAGGGGCACTGAAGCTTTCTTT; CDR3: CASSTYRGTEAFF
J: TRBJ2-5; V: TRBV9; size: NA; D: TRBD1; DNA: TGTGCCAGCAGCCCCGGGACAGGGGGCTTCGAGACCCAGTACTTC; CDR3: CASSPGTGGFETQYF
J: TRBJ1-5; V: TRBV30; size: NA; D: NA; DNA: TGTGCCTGGAGTGTAGCGGCCTTACGCGATAATCAGCCCCAGCATTTT; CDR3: CAWSVAALRDNQPQHF
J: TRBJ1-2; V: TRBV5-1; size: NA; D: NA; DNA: TGCGCCAGCTCTTATGAGGGCGTGTCCGGGCGCTACACCTTC; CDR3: CASSYEGVSGRYTF
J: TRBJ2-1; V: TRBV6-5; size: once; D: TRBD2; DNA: TGTGCCAGCAGCCCGGGTAGCGGGGGTAATGAGCAGTTCTTC; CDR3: CASSPGSGGNEQFF
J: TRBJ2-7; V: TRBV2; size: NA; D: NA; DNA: TGTGCCAGCAGTGAACAGGGGCTTCCTACCTACGAGCAGTACTTC; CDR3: CASSEQGLPTYEQYF
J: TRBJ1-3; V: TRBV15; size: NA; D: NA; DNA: TGTGCCACCAGCAGAGTAGATATACTCGGAAACACCATATATTTT; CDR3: CATSRVDILGNTIYF
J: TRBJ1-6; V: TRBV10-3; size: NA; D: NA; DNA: TGTGCCATCAGTGAGTCGGGGGCAGGGACCTATAATTCACCCCTCCACTTT; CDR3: CAISESGAGTYNSPLHF
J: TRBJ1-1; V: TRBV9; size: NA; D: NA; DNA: TGTGCCAGCAGCGTAGCCCCCGGGAACACTGAAGCTTTCTTT; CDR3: CASSVAPGNTEAFF
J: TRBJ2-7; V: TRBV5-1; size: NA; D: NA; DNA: TGCGCCAGCAGCTTGGCACCAATGGGGCGCCGTGTATTAGTCTACGAGCAGTACTTC; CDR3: CASSLAPMGRRVLVYEQYF
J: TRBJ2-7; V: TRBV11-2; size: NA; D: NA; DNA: TGTGCCAGCAGCTTGAGGGCGACTACCTCCTACGAGCAGTACTTC; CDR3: CASSLRATTSYEQYF
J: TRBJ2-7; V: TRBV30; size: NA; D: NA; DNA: TGTGCCTGGAGTGTACTTGATGGGGGCCTCTCCTACGAGCAGTACTTC; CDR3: CAWSVLDGGLSYEQYF
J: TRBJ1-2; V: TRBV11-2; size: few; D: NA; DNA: TGTGCCAGCAGCCCCCAGTCAGGGGCCAGGGGCTATGGCTACACCTTC; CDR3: CASSPQSGARGYGYTF
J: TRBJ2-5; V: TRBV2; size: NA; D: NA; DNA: TGTGCCAGCAGGACGGACAGTGGCGGTGGGGAGACCCAGTACTTC; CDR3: CASRTDSGGGETQYF
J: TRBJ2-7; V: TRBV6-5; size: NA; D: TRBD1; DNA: TGTGCCAGCAGAGATCCAAAGGGGGCGCGGTACGAGCAGTACTTC; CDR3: CASRDPKGARYEQYF
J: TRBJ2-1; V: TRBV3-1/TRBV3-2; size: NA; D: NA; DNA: TGTGCCAGCGGGGCGGCCGAGCAGTTCTTC; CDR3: CASGAAEQFF
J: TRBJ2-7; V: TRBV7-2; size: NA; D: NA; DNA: TGTACCAGCAGCACCCCCGGCCGGGGGTTCAACGAGCAGTACTTC; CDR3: CTSSTPGRGFNEQYF
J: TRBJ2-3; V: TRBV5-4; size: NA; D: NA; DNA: TGTGCCGGCAGGAGGGGGCCTAGCACAGATACGCAGTATTTT; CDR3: CAGRRGPSTDTQYF
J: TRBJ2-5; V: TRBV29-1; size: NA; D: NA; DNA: TGCAGCGTATGGGTTAGCGGAGGAGTAACGGGGACCCAGTACTTC; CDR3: CSVWVSGGVTGTQYF
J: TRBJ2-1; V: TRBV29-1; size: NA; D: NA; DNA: TGCAGCGTTGAAGAGGGCATGATGTATGAGCAGTTCTTC; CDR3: CSVEEGMMYEQFF
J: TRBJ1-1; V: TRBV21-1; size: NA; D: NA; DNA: TGTGCCAGCAGGAAAAAGGACAGTCACATGAACACTGAAGCTTTCTTT; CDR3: CASRKKDSHMNTEAFF
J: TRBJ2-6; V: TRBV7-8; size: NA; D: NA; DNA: TGTGCCAGCAGCTTAGGGTCGGGTAGAGGGGCCAACGTCCTGACTTTC; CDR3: CASSLGSGRGANVLTF
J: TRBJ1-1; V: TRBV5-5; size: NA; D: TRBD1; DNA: TGTGCCAGCAGCTTCCGGGACAGGGGCGAGGACACTGAAGCTTTCTTT; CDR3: CASSFRDRGEDTEAFF
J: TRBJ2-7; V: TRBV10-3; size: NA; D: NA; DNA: TGTGCCATCAGGAGGGACAACTCCTACGAGCAGTACTTC; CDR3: CAIRRDNSYEQYF
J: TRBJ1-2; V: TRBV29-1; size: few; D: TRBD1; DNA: TGCAGCGTAACGACAGGGGGCATGTCCTATGGCTACACCTTC; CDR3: CSVTTGGMSYGYTF
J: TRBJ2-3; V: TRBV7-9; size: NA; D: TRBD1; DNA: TGTGCCAGCCAGTTGGACAGGGCCCCAGATACGCAGTATTTT; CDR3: CASQLDRAPDTQYF
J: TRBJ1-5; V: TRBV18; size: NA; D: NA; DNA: TGTGCCAGCTCCCAAGACATTAATAGCAATCAGCCCCAGCATTTT; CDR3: CASSQDINSNQPQHF
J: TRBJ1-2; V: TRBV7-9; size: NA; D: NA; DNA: TGTGCCAGCAGCGGAGGACAGATCGGGGTAGGTCGCGGCTACACCTTC; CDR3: CASSGGQIGVGRGYTF
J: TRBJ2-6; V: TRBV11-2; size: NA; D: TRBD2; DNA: TGTGCCAGCAGCTTTATAGCGGGGTCCTCTGGGGCCAACGTCCTGACTTTC; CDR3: CASSFIAGSSGANVLTF
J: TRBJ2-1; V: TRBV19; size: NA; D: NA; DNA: TGTGCCAGTAGTTCGGGACTTTACAATGAGCAGTTCTTC; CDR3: CASSSGLYNEQFF